This T cell receptor (beta chain) came from a study of T cell responses to AZD1222 COVID-19 vaccine. Study observations and caveats: Seropositivity was recorded at baseline in only a handful of AZD1222 recipients. Spike-wide vaccine-associated CD4 TCRs dominated at 160-218 and 743-854.

This CDR3 has 13 amino acids. V gave up 3 bases and J gave up 2 bases, with 11 bases separating them. Germline CDR1 is DFQATT and CDR2 is SNEGSKA (reference sequence). The method was immunoSEQ multiplex PCR; TCRdb's version includes in-frame clones alone and lacks a portion of them. The sample holds 150,000 to 200,000 clones; about 91% are singletons and the top ten take 0.45% to 0.55%. This clone was seen only once. The antigen is not known. The source material was peripheral blood, sampled on day 0 of AZD1222 vaccination. The sequence derives from an adult in good health. V gene TRBV20-1 combines with J gene TRBJ2-7, with D maybe TRBD2 (6 bases). The CDR3 here is CSASRGSTYEQYF. CDR3 coding DNA: TGCAGTGCTAGTCGGGGGTCCACCTACGAGCAGTACTTC.